This T cell receptor beta chain is drawn from a study of shared clonotypes between healthy human individuals. About the research overall: Used for every donor were three CD4 naive, three CD4 memory, two CD8 naive and one CD8 memory plate. Findings of the study overall: Clonotype sharing among donors, it was expected, would be affected by sequencing depth.

A word on this clone: Its specificity is unknown.

The table came from immunoSEQ multiplex PCR; TCRdb's copy has only in-frame clones and leaves some out. Among over 1.4 million clones listed, roughly 96% were seen once. Trimming pared 5 bases from V and 2 bases from J, leaving 14 bases between. Per germline, CDR1 SGHNT and CDR2 YYREEE (reference sequence). The CDR3 has 14 residues. This clonotype was sampled from a man aged 30-40 years in good health. The sample was naive CD4+ T cells sorted from blood. Subset meaning: CD45RA+ positively selected. This chain links TRBV5-4 with TRBJ2-7; a possible D gene is TRBD2 (6 bases). The CDR3 region has the DNA TGTGCCAGCAGATTTAGCGGCCCTACCTACGAGCAGTACTTC. It yields the protein CASRFSGPTYEQYF.